The present T cell receptor beta chain was sequenced within a study of blood T cell repertoires in COVID-19. Using immunoSEQ multiplex PCR, the repertoire was profiled, and TCRdb retains in-frame clones only, with some absent. The sample has fewer than 250,000 clones; more than 75% are singletons. V dropped 3 bases and J dropped 1 base, with 7 bases sitting between them. CDR3 length: 15 amino acids. Germline values: CDR1 ENHRY, CDR2 SYGVKD. The rearrangement links TRBV10-3 to TRBJ2-6; D may be TRBD1 (6 bases). Sequenced material: peripheral blood. The TCR comes from a human donor in a cohort sampled during active COVID-19. CDR3 region: CAISDGQSGANVLTF. CDR3 DNA sequence: TGTGCCATCAGTGATGGACAGTCTGGGGCCAACGTCCTGACTTTC.